The rows below give T cell receptor beta chains drawn from one sample of a study of neoadjuvant nivolumab and ipilimumab in lung cancer. Sequencing was performed with immunoSEQ multiplex PCR; in TCRdb, only in-frame clones are kept and a portion is missing. The sample has 25,000 to 35,000 clones; more than 85% are singletons. This material consisted of peripheral blood, taken after neoadjuvant nivolumab, alone or with ipilimumab, at or shortly before surgery. The source is an adult with non-small cell lung cancer. CDR3s include the opening cysteine and the closing phenylalanine or tryptophan. A D gene is named only where the DNA matches it firmly. Only some rows state a clone size, as once, few, many or a class for expanded clones.

-	TRBV18	TRBJ1-1	-	TGTGCCAGCGCCCGAGCGAACACTGAAGCTTTCTTT	CASARANTEAFF
-	TRBV11-2	TRBJ2-7	TRBD2	TGTGCCAGCAGCCCCGGGAACTGGCGGGAGGATCATTACGAGCAGTACTTC	CASSPGNWREDHYEQYF
few	TRBV7-2	TRBJ2-3	-	TGTGCCAGCAGCACGGACACGACTCGCACAGATACGCAGTATTTT	CASSTDTTRTDTQYF
-	TRBV7-9	TRBJ2-5	TRBD1	TGTGCCAGCAACAGACAGGGGGGGACCCAGTACTTC	CASNRQGGTQYF
-	TRBV11-3	TRBJ2-3	-	TGTGCCAGCAGCCGCTCTAGCGCGGTGGAAGATACGCAGTATTTT	CASSRSSAVEDTQYF
-	TRBV14	TRBJ2-5	-	TGTGCCAGCAGCCGTACGGGTAGTGGGACCCAAGAGACCCAGTACTTC	CASSRTGSGTQETQYF
-	TRBV25-1	TRBJ1-1	-	TGTGCCAGCAGTGAAAACCCCGGACAGAATATGAACACTGAAGCTTTCTTT	CASSENPGQNMNTEAFF
-	TRBV6-1	TRBJ2-1	-	TGTGCCAGCAGTGAAGGAGGGGGGCCTTACAATGAGCAGTTCTTC	CASSEGGGPYNEQFF
-	TRBV7-2	TRBJ1-1	-	TGTGCCAGCAGCTTAGCCCAAAACACTGAAGCTTTCTTT	CASSLAQNTEAFF
-	TRBV7-9	TRBJ1-5	-	TGTGCCAGCAGCTTAGAGGATACAACCCAGCATTTT	CASSLEDTTQHF
-	TRBV4-1	TRBJ2-1	TRBD2	TGCGCCAGCAGCCACGACCTGGGACTAGCGGGAGTCAATGAGCAGTTCTTC	CASSHDLGLAGVNEQFF
-	TRBV7-3	TRBJ2-1	-	TGTGCCAGCAGCCCCCAAAGCTCCTACAATGAGCAGTTCTTC	CASSPQSSYNEQFF
-	TRBV5-1	TRBJ1-4	-	TGCGCCAGCAGCTTGCAAAGCCTTGCAACTAATGAAAAACTGTTTTTT	CASSLQSLATNEKLFF
-	TRBV6-4	TRBJ2-6	-	TGTGCCAGCAGTGACTCGTACGGGTCTGGGGCCAACGTCCTGACTTTC	CASSDSYGSGANVLTF
-	TRBV7-9	TRBJ2-3	TRBD1	TGTGCCAGCAGTTATACAGGGGGCGTCTCTCGATTCGATTTT	CASSYTGGVSRFDF
-	TRBV19	TRBJ1-2	-	TGTGCCAGTAGTATATCCGGGGGCTTCTATGGCTACACCTTC	CASSISGGFYGYTF
once	TRBV6-5	TRBJ2-7	-	TGTGCCAGCAGTTACTCTACGGGCTACGAGCAGTACTTC	CASSYSTGYEQYF
-	TRBV5-6	TRBJ1-1	-	TGTGCCAGCAGCTTATGGGCAGGGCAAGCTTTCTTT	CASSLWAGQAFF
-	TRBV5-1	TRBJ2-3	TRBD2	TGCGCCAGCAGCTTAAGTAGCGGGGCTAGCACAGATACGCAGTATTTT	CASSLSSGASTDTQYF
-	TRBV6-4	TRBJ1-1	TRBD1	TGTGCCAGCAGTGATGGACAGGATGGATCCACTGAAGCTTTCTTT	CASSDGQDGSTEAFF
once	TRBV13	TRBJ2-1	-	TGTGCCAGCAGCTTAGACGGATACAATGAGCAGTTCTTC	CASSLDGYNEQFF
-	TRBV6-4	TRBJ2-5	-	-	CASKSKLYYQETQYFLPQYF
-	TRBV27	TRBJ2-2	-	TGTGCCAGCAGTCCCCGGGGATCAACGAACACCGGGGAGCTGTTTTTT	CASSPRGSTNTGELFF
-	TRBV11-1	TRBJ1-4	TRBD1	TGTGCCAGCAGCCCCGGGGACAGATCGGAAAAACTGTTTTTT	CASSPGDRSEKLFF
-	TRBV2	TRBJ2-3	-	TGTGCCAGCAGTGAAGTGTCGGGGATCACAGATACGCAGTATTTT	CASSEVSGITDTQYF
-	TRBV29-1	TRBJ2-2	-	TGCAGCGTTGATCGAGGACCAAACACCGGGGAGCTGTTTTTT	CSVDRGPNTGELFF
once	TRBV28	TRBJ2-7	-	TGTGCCAGCAGTTTAAGTGGGCCGCCTTACGAGCAGTACTTC	CASSLSGPPYEQYF
-	TRBV5-1	TRBJ2-1	-	TGCGCCAGCAGCCCTCGGACGGGCCCCGGTGAGCAGTTCTTC	CASSPRTGPGEQFF
-	TRBV14	TRBJ2-1	TRBD1	TGTGCCAGCAGCCAAGATTTGACAGGGGGCTCTAGCAATGAGCAGTTCTTC	CASSQDLTGGSSNEQFF
-	TRBV5-1	TRBJ2-7	-	TGCGCCAGCAGCATCGGACGAGGCTACGAGCAGTACTTC	CASSIGRGYEQYF
-	TRBV28	TRBJ2-1	TRBD2	TGTGCCAGCAGTCTGGGGCTAGCGGGAGGGGTTGGTGAGCAGTTCTTC	CASSLGLAGGVGEQFF
-	TRBV11-2	TRBJ2-5	TRBD1	TGTGCCAGCAGCCCCCGGACAGGGATACAAGAGACCCAGTACTTC	CASSPRTGIQETQYF
-	TRBV7-9	TRBJ2-2	TRBD2	TGTGCCAGCAGTTCGCGCACTAGCGGGAGGGCCATTACCGGGGAGCTGTTTTTT	CASSSRTSGRAITGELFF
medium-sized	TRBV5-4	TRBJ2-7	-	TGTGCCAGCAGCTTGGCCCGGGGCTCCTACGAGCAGTACTTC	CASSLARGSYEQYF
-	TRBV28	TRBJ1-2	TRBD1	TGTGCCAGCAGTTCGTACCCGACCGACAGGGGAGGTGGCTACACCTTC	CASSSYPTDRGGGYTF
once	TRBV18	TRBJ2-5	-	TGTGCCAGCTCACCTTTTGAGACCCAGTACTTC	CASSPFETQYF
-	TRBV5-1	TRBJ2-1	-	TGCGCCAGCAGCTCAGGGGGGGCCTACAATGAGCAGTTCTTC	CASSSGGAYNEQFF
-	TRBV5-1	TRBJ2-3	-	TGCGCCAGCAGCCTAGACAGTGCTAGCACAGATACGCAGTATTTT	CASSLDSASTDTQYF
-	TRBV19	TRBJ2-6	TRBD1	TGTGCCAGTAGTACTCAGGGGGCTGGGGCCAACGTCCTGACTTTC	CASSTQGAGANVLTF
-	TRBV2	TRBJ2-5	-	TGTGCCACCCAAGTGGGGAGAGAGACCCAGTACTTC	CATQVGRETQYF
-	TRBV6-5	TRBJ2-7	TRBD1	TGTGCCAGCAGTTACGGACAGGGTCCCTACGAGCAGTACTTC	CASSYGQGPYEQYF